One sample yielded the 26 T cell receptor beta chains listed below, sequenced in a study of blood T cell repertoires in COVID-19. This table comes from immunoSEQ multiplex PCR, and its TCRdb copy is limited to in-frame clones, with some not included. Of some 250,000 clones listed, approximately 86% are singletons. The specimen was peripheral blood. Source of these receptors: a woman aged 25 to 39 who had recovered from COVID-19.

This chain joins TRBV19 and TRBJ1-2; TRBD1 agrees at 8 bases. V gave up 5 bases and J gave up 6 bases; unmatched junction bases: 5. The CDR3 is 13 amino acids. Germline assignment: CDR1 LNHDA and CDR2 SQIVND (reference sequence). The CDR3 loop is CASSLQGADGYTF. CDR3 DNA sequence: TGTGCCAGTAGTCTCCAGGGGGCGGATGGCTACACCTTC.

The V and J genes are TRBV7-9 and TRBJ1-5; TRBD1 matches 7 bases. The CDR3 loop spans 17 amino acids. Germline V gene lookup returns CDR1 SEHNR and CDR2 FQNEAQ (reference sequence). V shed 2 bases, J shed 9 bases, and the junction held 16 bases outside the gene matches. DNA of the CDR3: TGTGCCAGCAGCTTATACCTGGGACAGCGTGTCTTAAGGCCCCAGCATTTT. It translates to CASSLYLGQRVLRPQHF.

The chain joins TRBV3-1 (or the pseudogene TRBV3-2) to TRBJ1-2; tentative D call: TRBD1 (5 bases). Germline V gene lookup returns CDR1 LGHDT and CDR2 YNNKEL (reference sequence). The CDR3 runs 15 residues. V shed 1 base and J shed 4 bases, with 13 bases lying between them. DNA of the CDR3: TGTGCCAGCAGCCAAGGACAGTTTAATCCCTATGGCTACACCTTC. This translates into CASSQGQFNPYGYTF.

With regard to this clone: The sample carries other DNA sequences with the same CDR3. The J gene is TRBJ2-3, the V gene TRBV5-1, with D uncertain. Germline V gene data show CDR1 as SGHRS and CDR2 as YFSETQ. The V gene lost 0 bases and the J gene lost 4 bases, with 3 bases spanning the gap. The CDR3 is 12 residues long. The CDR3 reads CASSLVADTQYF. CDR3 in DNA: TGCGCCAGCAGCTTGGTAGCAGATACGCAGTATTTT. Full variable domain (outside the CDR3, taken from reference TRBV5-1 and TRBJ2-3): KAGVTQTPRYLIKTRGQQVTLSCSPISGHRSVSWYQQTPGQGLQFLFEYFSETQRNKGNFPGRFSGRQFSNSRSEMNVSTLELGDSALYLCASSLVADTQYFGPGTRLTVL.

The gene calls are TRBV7-2 and TRBJ2-7; no clear D gene. There are 14 residues in the CDR3. Per germline, CDR1 SGHTA and CDR2 FQGNSA. Trimming took off 5 bases at V and 3 bases at J, with 14 bases between the two ends. The CDR3 DNA reads TGTGCCAGCAGCATTTCCTTCCGCGGCTACGAGCAGTACTTC. Translation: CASSISFRGYEQYF. Combining the CDR3 with reference TRBV7-2 and TRBJ2-7 gives the whole variable domain GAGVSQSPSNKVTEKGKDVELRCDPISGHTALYWYRQSLGQGLEFLIYFQGNSAPDKSGLPSDRFSAERTGGSVSTLTIQRTQQEDSAVYLCASSISFRGYEQYFGPGTRLTVT.

The chain couples TRBV4-1 to TRBJ1-2, with 7 positions matching TRBD1. This CDR3 spans 15 amino acids. Germline V gene lookup returns CDR1 MGHRA and CDR2 YSYEKL. With 4 bases clipped from V and 7 bases from J, the junction kept 12 bases outside the gene matches. CDR3 DNA: TGCGCCAGCAGCCCCCCTGCGAGGGGGCGACGTGGCTACACCTTC. It translates to CASSPPARGRRGYTF.

The chain employs TRBV28 and TRBJ2-7, with D perhaps TRBD2 (6 bases). Germline V CDR1 and CDR2: MDHEN, SYDVKM. The CDR3 covers 15 residues. The V end lost 4 bases, the J end lost 0 bases, and 13 bases lay between the germline ends. The chain's CDR3 is CASSSASASSYEQYF. The CDR3 DNA follows: TGTGCCAGCAGTTCCGCTAGCGCTAGCTCCTACGAGCAGTACTTC.

V usage is TRBV6-5 and J usage is TRBJ2-1; maybe TRBD1 (6 bases). The CDR3 loop spans 15 amino acids. V lost 0 bases to trimming and J lost 6 bases, with 12 bases between them. The germline gives CDR1 MNHEY, CDR2 SVGAGI. This chain's CDR3 is CASSYSGDNFNEQFF. As DNA, the CDR3 is TGTGCCAGCAGTTACTCGGGGGACAACTTCAATGAGCAGTTCTTC.

The chain employs TRBV19 and TRBJ1-5, with D possibly being TRBD1 (5 bases). V lost 3 bases and J 7 bases, leaving 10 bases between the germline ends. CDR3 length: 13 residues. Germline V lookup: CDR1 LNHDA, CDR2 SQIVND (reference sequence). The CDR3 region is CASSISGWQPQHF. The DNA for the CDR3 is TGTGCCAGTAGTATTTCAGGGTGGCAGCCCCAGCATTTT.

Many counts were recorded for this clone. This chain links TRBV2 with TRBJ1-4, with TRBD1 matching over 9 bases. The germline V gene has CDR1 SNHLY and CDR2 FYNNEI. The CDR3 totals 15 residues. J was trimmed by 6 bases and V by 4 bases; bases with no gene match: 6. The CDR3 region has the DNA TGTGCCAGCAGTGCTGGTTGGACAGGGGATGAAAAACTGTTTTTT. Amino acid sequence: CASSAGWTGDEKLFF. Variable domain in full (rest from reference TRBV2 and TRBJ1-4): EPEVTQTPSHQVTQMGQEVILRCVPISNHLYFYWYRQILGQKVEFLVSFYNNEISEKSEIFDDQFSVERPDGSNFTLKIRSTKLEDSAMYFCASSAGWTGDEKLFFGSGTQLSVL.

This rearrangement joins TRBV5-1 to TRBJ2-7; maybe TRBD1 (5 bases). Trimming took 4 bases from V and 5 from J, leaving 19 bases between them. Germline lookup yields CDR1 SGHRS and CDR2 YFSETQ. This CDR3 has 15 amino acids. In DNA form, the CDR3 reads TGCGCCAGCAGCCCGCTAGGACAAGGCCTTCACGAGCAGTACTTC. As protein: CASSPLGQGLHEQYF.

The chain joins TRBV9 to TRBJ2-5; 9 nucleotides line up with TRBD2. J gave up 4 bases and V 0 bases, and 7 bases lay outside the gene matches. The CDR3 is 16 amino acids. The V gene's germline CDR1 is SGDLS and CDR2 YYNGEE. The CDR3 loop reads CASSVGLSGGGETQYF. CDR3 sequence (DNA): TGTGCCAGCAGCGTAGGACTTAGCGGGGGAGGAGAGACCCAGTACTTC.

The V and J genes are TRBV6-5 and TRBJ1-2; TRBD1 is a possible D gene (6 bases). CDR1 and CDR2 from the germline V gene are MNHEY and SVGAGI. Between the trimmed V and J ends, which lost 10 bases and 0 bases, there was a span of 18 bases. The CDR3 spans 15 residues. CDR3 nucleotides: TGTGCCACCCTGGGGGCAGCGAGAGCTAACTATGGCTACACCTTC. Translation: CATLGAARANYGYTF.

V and J are TRBV5-4 and TRBJ2-1; D not certain. This CDR3 is 16 amino acids long. Germline V gene data show CDR1 as SGHNT and CDR2 as YYREEE (reference sequence). The germline V and J ends were trimmed by 0 bases and 6 bases, with 16 bases remaining between them. The CDR3 region is CASSLGGAVGSNEQFF. Written as DNA, the CDR3 is TGTGCCAGCAGCTTGGGAGGTGCAGTTGGGTCCAATGAGCAGTTCTTC.

The chain carries TRBV18 and TRBJ2-7; 13 nucleotides align to TRBD2. This CDR3 region has 15 residues. Germline CDR1 is KGHSH and CDR2 is LQKENI. V gave up 3 bases and J gave up 7 bases; unmatched junction bases: 6. CDR3 sequence (DNA): TGTGCCAGCTCACCTACTAGCGGGGGGGCCGGTGAGCAGTACTTC. Translation: CASSPTSGGAGEQYF.

The genes are TRBV6-5 and TRBJ1-2; D is perhaps TRBD1 (5 bases). This CDR3 comprises 14 residues. Trimming stripped 7 bases from V and 8 bases from J, with 20 bases between. Germline CDR1 MNHEY, CDR2 SVGAGI. The CDR3 reads CASTPGVISRGYTF. Written as DNA, the CDR3 is TGTGCCAGCACCCCGGGGGTTATCTCGAGGGGCTACACCTTC.

The CDR3 DNA reads TGTGCCAGCAGCTTAGAATCAGGAGGCGGGACAGGGATATACAATGAGCAGTTCTTC. Its translation is CASSLESGGGTGIYNEQFF. V is TRBV7-2 and J is TRBJ2-1; 9 nucleotides align to TRBD1. The ends lost 1 base at V and 4 bases at J; junction bases unmatched: 14. The CDR3 runs 19 residues. Germline values: CDR1 SGHTA, CDR2 FQGNSA.

The chain employs TRBV9 and TRBJ2-3, with 8 bases that match TRBD1. The CDR3 has 14 residues. Per germline, CDR1 SGDLS and CDR2 YYNGEE. J lost 3 bases, V lost 3 bases, and 3 bases had no gene match. This CDR3 is CASSARTGTDTQYF. The DNA for the CDR3 is TGTGCCAGCAGCGCCCGGACAGGGACAGATACGCAGTATTTT.

This rearrangement joins TRBV3-1 (or the pseudogene TRBV3-2) to TRBJ2-5, with D possibly being TRBD1 (6 bases). Germline V lookup: CDR1 LGHDT, CDR2 YNNKEL (reference sequence). The length of the CDR3 is 15 residues. Trimming stripped 1 base from V and 7 bases from J, with 16 bases between. DNA for the CDR3: TGTGCCAGCAGCCAAGCCGGGGCGCCAGGGGCGACCCAGTACTTC. Amino acids: CASSQAGAPGATQYF.

The gene calls are TRBV1 and TRBJ1-5. TRBV1 is recorded as a pseudogene. The CDR3 covers 15 residues. Here the CDR3 DNA reads TGCACCAGCAGCCCGGGGGGGCAGATCAATCAGCCCCAGCATTTT. Translated, it gives CTSSPGGQINQPQHF.

The chain uses TRBV4-1 and TRBJ1-3; no reliable D call. CDR3 length: 16 residues. Germline CDR1 and CDR2: MGHRA and YSYEKL. Trimming removed 4 bases from V and 0 bases from J, with 13 bases in between. CDR3 bases: TGCGCCAGCAGCCCCACGGACGGACTCTCTGGAAACACCATATATTTT. It yields the protein CASSPTDGLSGNTIYF.

The V call is TRBV18, the J call TRBJ2-7; TRBD1 aligns across 10 bases. Germline assignment: CDR1 KGHSH and CDR2 LQKENI. Trimming cost V 3 bases and J 2 bases; bases outside gene matches: 10. This CDR3 region has 17 residues. CDR3 bases: TGTGCCAGCTCACCTCTCGGACAGGGGGTAGGGACCTACGAGCAGTACTTC. It specifies CASSPLGQGVGTYEQYF.

As for this clone: This specimen includes other DNA sequences encoding the same CDR3. CDR3 bases: TGCGCCAGCAGCTTGGGTAGCGGGGGGTCCTACGAGCAGTACTTC. This translates into CASSLGSGGSYEQYF. The chain carries TRBV5-1 and TRBJ2-7; 10 bases are shared with TRBD2. Germline trimming cut 0 bases from V and 1 base from J; bases unmatched to any gene: 1. The CDR3 has 15 amino acids. The germline CDR1 and CDR2 sequences are SGHRS and YFSETQ.

This chain connects TRBV9 to TRBJ2-2; a possible D gene is TRBD2 (6 bases). This CDR3 has 13 residues. From germline, CDR1 is SGDLS and CDR2 YYNGEE. The V gene lost 6 bases and the J gene lost 4 bases, with 10 bases spanning the gap. The CDR3, as DNA: TGTGCCAGCACGCTAGCGCCCACCGGGGAGCTGTTTTTT. Residues: CASTLAPTGELFF.

Remarks on this clone: This same CDR3 is encoded by further DNA sequences in the sample. The chain carries TRBV5-1 and TRBJ1-2; D possibly corresponds to TRBD1 (6 bases). This CDR3 is built from 15 residues. V was clipped by 0 bases and J by 4 bases, with 13 bases between them. Germline V gives CDR1 SGHRS, CDR2 YFSETQ. The CDR3 reads CASSLAGAISYGYTF. CDR3 sequence (DNA): TGCGCCAGCAGCTTGGCAGGGGCTATAAGCTATGGCTACACCTTC.

The chain uses TRBV6-5 and TRBJ1-2; D uncertain. Germline V lookup: CDR1 MNHEY, CDR2 SVGAGI. The germline V and J ends were trimmed by 7 bases and 4 bases, with 10 bases remaining between them. The CDR3 consists of 12 residues. The CDR3 sequence: CASMEGSYGYTF. The CDR3, as DNA: TGTGCCAGCATGGAGGGCTCCTATGGCTACACCTTC.